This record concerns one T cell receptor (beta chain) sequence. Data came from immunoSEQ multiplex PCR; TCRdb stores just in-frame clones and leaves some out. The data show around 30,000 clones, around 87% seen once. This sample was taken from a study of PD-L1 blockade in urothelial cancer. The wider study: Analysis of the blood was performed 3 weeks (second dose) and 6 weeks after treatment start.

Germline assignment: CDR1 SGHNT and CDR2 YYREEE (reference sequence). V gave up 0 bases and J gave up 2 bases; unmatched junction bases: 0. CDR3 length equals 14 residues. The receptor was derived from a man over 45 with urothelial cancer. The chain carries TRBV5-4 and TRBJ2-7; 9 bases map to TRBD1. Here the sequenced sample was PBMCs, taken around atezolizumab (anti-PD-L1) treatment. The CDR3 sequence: CASSLGDRAYEQYF. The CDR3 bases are TGTGCCAGCAGCTTGGGGGACAGGGCCTACGAGCAGTACTTC.